The 5 T cell receptor beta chains in this list originate from one sample, sequenced in a study of T cell changes during pregnancy in multiple sclerosis. Libraries were prepared by immunoSEQ multiplex PCR; TCRdb keeps only in-frame clonotypes and omits some of them. The sample consists of 80,000 to 100,000 clones, 93% of them appearing once. The specimen was peripheral blood, collected after pregnancy. The receptors originated from a female donor with multiple sclerosis, enrolled in a pregnancy study.

The sample holds a few counts of this clone. The chain has TRBV6-1 and TRBJ1-1; TRBD1 matches at 9 bases. The germline CDR1 and CDR2 sequences are MNHNS and SASEGT. The junction had 8 bases not matched to a gene; V was cut back by 4 bases and J by 8 bases. This CDR3 region has 14 residues. CDR3 nucleotides: TGTGCCAGCAGTGTGACGTGGGGGACAGGGGAAGCTTTCTTT. Its translation: CASSVTWGTGEAFF.

This chain connects TRBV28 to TRBJ2-7; 9 bases fit TRBD2. Germline V gene sequence: CDR1 MDHEN, CDR2 SYDVKM. Trimming cost V 6 bases and J 5 bases; bases outside gene matches: 2. CDR3 length: 12 amino acids. The CDR3, as DNA: TGTGCCAGCAGGGGACTAGCAGACGAGCAGTACTTC. It specifies CASRGLADEQYF.

The chain uses TRBV7-9 and TRBJ2-4; D might be TRBD1 (7 bases). V was clipped by 8 bases and J by 2 bases, with 16 bases between them. From germline, CDR1 is SEHNR and CDR2 FQNEAQ (reference sequence). CDR3 length: 15 residues. CDR3 bases: TGTGCCAGCTCATCAGGGGGGAGTACCAAAAACATTCAGTACTTC. Its protein is CASSSGGSTKNIQYF.

The chain couples TRBV5-1 to TRBJ2-7, with 7 bases that match TRBD2. The trim removed 0 bases at V and 11 bases at J, leaving 2 bases unmatched. This CDR3 region has 11 residues. Looked up from germline, CDR1 is SGHRS and CDR2 is YFSETQ. The CDR3 here is CASSLEGLKYF. The DNA of the CDR3 is TGCGCCAGCAGCTTGGAGGGACTAAAGTACTTC.

J is TRBJ1-2 and V is TRBV6-1; TRBD1 is a possible D gene (6 bases). The CDR3 has 16 residues. The V end lost 3 bases, the J end lost 8 bases, and 22 bases lay between the germline ends. In germline, CDR1 is MNHNS, CDR2 SASEGT. In nucleotides, the CDR3 is TGTGCCAGCAGTGATATATCGGCCCGGCCAGGGGACGGCTACACCTTC. It translates to CASSDISARPGDGYTF.